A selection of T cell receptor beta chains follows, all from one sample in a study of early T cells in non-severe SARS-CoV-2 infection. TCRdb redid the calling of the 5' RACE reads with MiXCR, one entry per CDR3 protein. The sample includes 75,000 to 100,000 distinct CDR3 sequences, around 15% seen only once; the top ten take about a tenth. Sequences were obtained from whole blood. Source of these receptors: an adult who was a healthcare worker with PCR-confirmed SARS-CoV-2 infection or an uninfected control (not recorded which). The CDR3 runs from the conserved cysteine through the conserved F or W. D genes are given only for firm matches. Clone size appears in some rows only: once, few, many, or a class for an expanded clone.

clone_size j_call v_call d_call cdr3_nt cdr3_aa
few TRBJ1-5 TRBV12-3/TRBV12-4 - TGTGCCAGCAGTTTAGGGCAGGGTTCCACCTTCAATCAGCCCCAGCATTTT CASSLGQGSTFNQPQHF
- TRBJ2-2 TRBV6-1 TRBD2 TGTGCCAGCAGTTTCGGGACTACCCTTCCCGGGGAGCTGTTTTTT CASSFGTTLPGELFF
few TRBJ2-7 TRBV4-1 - TGCGCCAGCAGCCAAGCCCCGGGGGTGCCCTACGAGCAGTACTTC CASSQAPGVPYEQYF
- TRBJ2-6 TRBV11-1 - TGTGCCAGCAGCCATCCCGGGGCTAGGGGGGCCAACGTCCTGACTTTC CASSHPGARGANVLTF
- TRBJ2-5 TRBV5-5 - TGTGCCAGCAGCTTTAATAGGCTAGCTACACAAGAGACCCAGTACTTC CASSFNRLATQETQYF
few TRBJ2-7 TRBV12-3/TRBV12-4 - TGTGCCAGCAGTATTGGGGGCCTCCCAGATTACGAGCAGTACTTC CASSIGGLPDYEQYF
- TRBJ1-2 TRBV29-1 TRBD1 TGCAGCGTGGACAGGGGCTATGGCTACACCTTC CSVDRGYGYTF
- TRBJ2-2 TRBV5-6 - TGTGCCAGCAGCTTTGACAGATACACCGGGGAGCTGTTTTTT CASSFDRYTGELFF
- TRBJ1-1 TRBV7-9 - TGTGCCAGCAGCCCTCTGGGGGACGCGAACACTGAAGCTTTCTTT CASSPLGDANTEAFF
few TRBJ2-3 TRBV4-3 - TGCGCCAGCAGCCCTCAGAGCACAGATACGCAGTATTTT CASSPQSTDTQYF
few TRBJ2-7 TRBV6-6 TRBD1 TGTGCCAGCAGTTACGTGACAGGGGGCTTTGCCTACGAGCAGTACTTC CASSYVTGGFAYEQYF